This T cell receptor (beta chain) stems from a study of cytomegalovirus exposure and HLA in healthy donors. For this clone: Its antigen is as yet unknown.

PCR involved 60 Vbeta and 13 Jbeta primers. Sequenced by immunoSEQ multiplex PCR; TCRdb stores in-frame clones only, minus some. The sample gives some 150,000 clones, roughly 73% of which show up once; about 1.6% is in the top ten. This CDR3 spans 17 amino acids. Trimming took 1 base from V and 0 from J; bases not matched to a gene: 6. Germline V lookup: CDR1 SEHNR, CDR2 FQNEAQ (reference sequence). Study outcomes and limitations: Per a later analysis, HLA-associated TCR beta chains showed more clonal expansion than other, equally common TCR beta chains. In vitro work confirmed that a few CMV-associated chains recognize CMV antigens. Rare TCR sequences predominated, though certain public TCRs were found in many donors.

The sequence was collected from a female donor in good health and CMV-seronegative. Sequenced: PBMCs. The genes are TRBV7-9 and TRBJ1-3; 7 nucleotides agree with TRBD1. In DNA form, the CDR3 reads TGTGCCAGCAGCTTAGGATGGCAGGGGGACTCTGGAAACACCATATATTTT. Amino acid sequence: CASSLGWQGDSGNTIYF.